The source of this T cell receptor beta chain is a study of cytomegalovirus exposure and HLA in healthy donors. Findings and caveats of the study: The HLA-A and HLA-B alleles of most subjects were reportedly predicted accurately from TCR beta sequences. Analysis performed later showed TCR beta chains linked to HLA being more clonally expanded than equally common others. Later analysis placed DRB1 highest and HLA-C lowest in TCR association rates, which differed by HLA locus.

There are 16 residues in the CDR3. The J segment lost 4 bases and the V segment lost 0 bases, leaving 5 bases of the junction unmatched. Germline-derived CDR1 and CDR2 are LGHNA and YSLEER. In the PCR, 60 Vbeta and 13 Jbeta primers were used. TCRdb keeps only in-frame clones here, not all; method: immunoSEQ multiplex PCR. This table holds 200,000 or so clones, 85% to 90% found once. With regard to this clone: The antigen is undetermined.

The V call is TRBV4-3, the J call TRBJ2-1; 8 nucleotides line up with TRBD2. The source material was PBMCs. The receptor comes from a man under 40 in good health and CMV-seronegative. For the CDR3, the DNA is TGCGCCAGCAGCCAAGAGACGGGGGGGTCATACAATGAGCAGTTCTTC. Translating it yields CASSQETGGSYNEQFF.